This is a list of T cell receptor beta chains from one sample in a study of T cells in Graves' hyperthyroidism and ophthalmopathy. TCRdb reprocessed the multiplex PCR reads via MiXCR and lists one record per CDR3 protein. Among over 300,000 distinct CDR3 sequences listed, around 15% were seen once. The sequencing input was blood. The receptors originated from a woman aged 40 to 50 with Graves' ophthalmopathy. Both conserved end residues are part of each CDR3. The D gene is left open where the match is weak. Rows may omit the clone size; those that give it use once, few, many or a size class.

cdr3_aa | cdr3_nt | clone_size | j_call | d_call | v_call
CASSDGTSGGSITQYF | TGTGCCAGCAGCGATGGGACTAGCGGGGGCTCCATTACGCAGTATTTT | many | TRBJ2-3 | TRBD2 | TRBV7-2
CASSRTPNTEAFF | TGTGCCAGCAGCCGGACCCCGAACACTGAAGCTTTCTTT | many | TRBJ1-1 | NA | TRBV12-3/TRBV12-4
CASSLRAGANVLTF | TGTGCCAGCAGTTTACGGGCCGGGGCCAACGTCCTGACTTTC | few | TRBJ2-6 | NA | TRBV12-3/TRBV12-4
CASSQNRRPWGTEAFF | TGTGCCAGCAGCCAAAATCGACGCCCGTGGGGCACTGAAGCTTTCTTT | once | TRBJ1-1 | NA | TRBV3-1
CASSWDLESGELFF | TGTGCCAGCAGTTGGGACCTAGAATCCGGGGAGCTGTTTTTT | many | TRBJ2-2 | NA | TRBV27
CSASITGLNYGYTF | TGCAGTGCTAGTATTACAGGTTTAAACTATGGCTACACCTTC | many | TRBJ1-2 | NA | TRBV20-1
CASSHGLAARTDTQYF | TGTGCCAGCAGCCACGGACTAGCGGCTCGCACAGATACGCAGTATTTT | many | TRBJ2-3 | TRBD2 | TRBV2
CASHPPGATEAFF | TGTGCCAGCCACCCCCCGGGGGCCACTGAAGCTTTCTTT | many | TRBJ1-1 | NA | TRBV2
CASRQAAGNTIYF | TGTGCCAGTAGACAGGCTGCTGGAAACACCATATATTTT | NA | TRBJ1-3 | NA | TRBV19
CASSLGQYSGSRNEQFF | TGTGCCAGCAGCTTAGGGCAATACAGCGGGAGTCGCAATGAGCAGTTCTTC | NA | TRBJ2-1 | TRBD2 | TRBV7-9
CASSGPGRSGAYNEQFF | TGTGCCAGCAGTGGACCGGGGCGTAGCGGGGCCTACAATGAGCAGTTCTTC | many | TRBJ2-1 | TRBD2 | TRBV2
CSARKGGAGNSYNEQFF | TGCAGTGCTAGAAAGGGGGGAGCGGGCAACTCCTACAATGAGCAGTTCTTC | many | TRBJ2-1 | NA | TRBV20-1
CASSLGGLAAGELFF | TGTGCCAGTAGCCTCGGCGGACTAGCAGCCGGGGAGCTGTTTTTT | many | TRBJ2-2 | TRBD2 | TRBV19
CASSLDRGFYQETQYF | TGTGCCAGCAGCTTAGACAGGGGCTTCTACCAAGAGACCCAGTACTTC | NA | TRBJ2-5 | NA | TRBV11-2
CASSFRGLATDTQYF | TGTGCCAGCAGTTTTCGGGGACTAGCCACAGATACGCAGTATTTT | many | TRBJ2-3 | TRBD2 | TRBV12-3/TRBV12-4
CSAREPRQETQYF | TGCAGTGCTAGAGAGCCCAGACAAGAGACCCAGTACTTC | many | TRBJ2-5 | NA | TRBV20-1
CASSSGRDLAKNIQYF | TGTGCCAGCAGCTCGGGACGAGATCTAGCCAAAAACATTCAGTACTTC | NA | TRBJ2-4 | NA | TRBV11-3
CSANSGGMNNEQFF | TGCAGTGCTAATAGCGGGGGGATGAACAATGAGCAGTTCTTC | many | TRBJ2-1 | TRBD2 | TRBV20-1
CAISESKLVQETQYF | TGTGCCATCAGTGAGTCGAAACTAGTGCAAGAGACCCAGTACTTC | many | TRBJ2-5 | NA | TRBV10-3
CASSSGTGDEKLFF | TGTGCCAGCAGTTCCGGGACAGGGGATGAAAAACTGTTTTTT | many | TRBJ1-4 | TRBD1 | TRBV12-3/TRBV12-4
CASSPTSGGNHEQFF | TGTGCCAGCAGCCCGACTAGCGGGGGTAACCATGAGCAGTTCTTC | many | TRBJ2-1 | TRBD2 | TRBV13
CASSSIRGGGKAGELFF | TGTGCCAGCAGCTCGATCCGGGGCGGAGGAAAAGCCGGGGAGCTGTTTTTT | many | TRBJ2-2 | NA | TRBV11-2
CSAREETSGFENIQYF | TGCAGTGCTAGAGAGGAGACTAGTGGGTTCGAAAACATTCAGTACTTC | few | TRBJ2-4 | NA | TRBV20-1
CASSSGNEQYF | TGTGCCAGCAGCTCAGGGAACGAGCAGTACTTC | NA | TRBJ2-7 | NA | TRBV7-9
CASSSTGTGYGYTF | TGTGCCAGCAGCTCTACCGGGACAGGGTATGGCTACACCTTC | many | TRBJ1-2 | TRBD1 | TRBV11-2
CASSEGQILQETQYF | TGTGCCAGCAGCGAGGGACAGATCCTACAAGAGACCCAGTACTTC | few | TRBJ2-5 | TRBD1 | TRBV7-8
CASSLLGSRGALSGNTIYF | TGTGCCAGCAGCTTACTTGGGTCCCGTGGTGCTCTCTCTGGAAACACCATATATTTT | few | TRBJ1-3 | NA | TRBV7-9
CSVGTGGTEAFF | TGCAGCGTTGGGACAGGGGGCACTGAAGCTTTCTTT | many | TRBJ1-1 | TRBD1 | TRBV29-1
CASSPPGGDTQYF | TGTGCCAGCTCACCACCGGGGGGAGATACGCAGTATTTT | NA | TRBJ2-3 | NA | TRBV18
CASSSPIAGGRETQYF | TGTGCCAGCAGTTCCCCAATAGCGGGAGGGAGAGAGACCCAGTACTTC | many | TRBJ2-5 | TRBD2 | TRBV28
CASSLLSPGRSINQPQRF | TGTGCCAGCAGCCTTTTGTCACCGGGTCGATCCATCAATCAGCCCCAGCGTTTT | NA | TRBJ1-5 | NA | TRBV7-8
CASSVVGTVQAFF | TGTGCCAGCAGCGTCGTCGGGACAGTACAAGCTTTCTTT | NA | TRBJ1-1 | TRBD1 | TRBV9
CASSFGQGVYGYTF | TGTGCCAGCAGCTTCGGACAGGGGGTATATGGCTACACCTTC | many | TRBJ1-2 | TRBD1 | TRBV7-2
CATSFGGLQETQYF | TGTGCCACGTCTTTCGGGGGCTTACAAGAGACCCAGTACTTC | many | TRBJ2-5 | NA | TRBV6-1
CAWTRTGINQPQYF | TGTGCCTGGACCCGGACAGGGATCAATCAGCCCCAGTATTTT | few | TRBJ2-3 | TRBD1 | TRBV30
CASSQDRAEQETQYF | TGTGCCAGCAGCCAAGATCGGGCGGAACAAGAGACCCAGTACTTC | many | TRBJ2-5 | NA | TRBV14
CASSLVGTGGGKLFF | TGTGCCAGCAGCTTAGTAGGGACAGGGGGCGGAAAACTGTTTTTT | many | TRBJ1-4 | TRBD1 | TRBV7-2
CASSPHRTSGGTTDTQYF | TGTGCCAGCAGCCCACATAGGACTAGCGGGGGAACCACAGATACGCAGTATTTT | many | TRBJ2-3 | TRBD2 | TRBV7-9
CASSLGLAGTGELFF | TGTGCCAGCAGTTTAGGGCTAGCGGGGACCGGGGAGCTGTTTTTT | many | TRBJ2-2 | TRBD2 | TRBV12-3/TRBV12-4
CASLTSGSRGEQFF | TGCGCCAGCTTGACTAGCGGGTCCCGTGGTGAGCAGTTCTTC | NA | TRBJ2-1 | TRBD2 | TRBV10-2
CSALQGKRIYEQYF | TGCAGTGCTCTACAGGGTAAGAGGATCTACGAGCAGTACTTC | few | TRBJ2-7 | NA | TRBV20-1